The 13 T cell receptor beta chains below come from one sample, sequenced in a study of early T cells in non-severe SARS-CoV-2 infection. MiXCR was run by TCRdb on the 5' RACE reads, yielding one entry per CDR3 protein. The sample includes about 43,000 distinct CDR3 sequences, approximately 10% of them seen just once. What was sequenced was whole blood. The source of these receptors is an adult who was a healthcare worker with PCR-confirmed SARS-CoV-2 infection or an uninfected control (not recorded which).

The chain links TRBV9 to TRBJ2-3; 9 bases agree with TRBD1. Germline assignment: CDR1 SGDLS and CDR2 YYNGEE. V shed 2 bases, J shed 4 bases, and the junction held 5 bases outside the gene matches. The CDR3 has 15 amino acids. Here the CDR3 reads CASSVGGTGSDTQYF. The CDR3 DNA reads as TGTGCCAGCAGCGTTGGGGGGACAGGGTCAGATACGCAGTATTTT. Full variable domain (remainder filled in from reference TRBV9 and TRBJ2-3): DSGVTQTPKHLITATGQRVTLRCSPRSGDLSVYWYQQSLDQGLQFLIQYYNGEERAKGNILERFSAQQFPDLHSELNLSSLELGDSALYFCASSVGGTGSDTQYFGPGTRLTVL.

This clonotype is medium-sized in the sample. The CDR3 here is CASSAGEATNEKLFF. As DNA, the CDR3 is TGTGCCAGCAGCGCAGGGGAAGCAACTAATGAAAAACTGTTTTTT. The V call is TRBV9, the J call TRBJ1-4; tentative D call: TRBD1 (6 bases). The germline V gene has CDR1 SGDLS and CDR2 YYNGEE. CDR3 size: 15 residues. The germline V and J ends were trimmed by 3 bases and 0 bases, with 9 bases remaining between them.

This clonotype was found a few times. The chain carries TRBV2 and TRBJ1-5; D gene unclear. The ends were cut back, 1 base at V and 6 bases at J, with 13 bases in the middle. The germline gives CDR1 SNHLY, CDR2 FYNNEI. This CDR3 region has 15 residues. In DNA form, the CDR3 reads TGTGCCAGCAGTGAAGACGGACCTGCCGGTCAGCCCCAGCATTTT. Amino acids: CASSEDGPAGQPQHF.

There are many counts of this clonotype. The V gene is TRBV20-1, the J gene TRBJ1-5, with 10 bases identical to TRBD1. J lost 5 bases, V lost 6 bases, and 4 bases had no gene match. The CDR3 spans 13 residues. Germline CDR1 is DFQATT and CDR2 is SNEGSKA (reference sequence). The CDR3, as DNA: TGCAGTGCCAACGACAGGGGGCATCAGCCCCAGCATTTT. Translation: CSANDRGHQPQHF.

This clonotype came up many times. This CDR3 reads CSGTGRANTEAFF. The CDR3 region has the DNA TGCAGTGGCACGGGCAGGGCGAACACTGAAGCTTTCTTT. The chain carries TRBV29-1 and TRBJ1-1; TRBD1 is a possible D gene (5 bases). This CDR3 comprises 13 residues. CDR1 is SQVTM, CDR2 ANQGSEA, per germline.

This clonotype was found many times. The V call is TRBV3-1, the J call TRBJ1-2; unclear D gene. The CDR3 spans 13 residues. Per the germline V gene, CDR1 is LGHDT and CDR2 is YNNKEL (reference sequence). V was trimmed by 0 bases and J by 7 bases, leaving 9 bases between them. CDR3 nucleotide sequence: TGTGCCAGCAGCCAAGATCCCCTTAGTGGCTACACCTTC. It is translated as CASSQDPLSGYTF.

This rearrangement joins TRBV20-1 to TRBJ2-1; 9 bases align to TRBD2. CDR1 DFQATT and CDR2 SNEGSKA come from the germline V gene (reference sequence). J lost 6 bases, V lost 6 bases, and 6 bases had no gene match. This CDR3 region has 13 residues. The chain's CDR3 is CSATSGGVNEQFF. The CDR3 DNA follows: TGCAGTGCGACTAGCGGAGGGGTCAATGAGCAGTTCTTC.

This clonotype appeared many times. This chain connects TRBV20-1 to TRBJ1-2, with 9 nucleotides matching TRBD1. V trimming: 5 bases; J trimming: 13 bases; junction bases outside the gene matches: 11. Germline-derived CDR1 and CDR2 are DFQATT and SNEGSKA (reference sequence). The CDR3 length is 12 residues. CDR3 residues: CSAGGHTGGGTF. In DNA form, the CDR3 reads TGCAGTGCTGGGGGCCATACAGGGGGCGGCACCTTC.

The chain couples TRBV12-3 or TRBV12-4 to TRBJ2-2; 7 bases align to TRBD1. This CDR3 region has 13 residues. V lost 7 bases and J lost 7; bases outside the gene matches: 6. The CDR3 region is CASTQTGHGELFF. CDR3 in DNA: TGTGCCAGCACCCAGACAGGGCACGGGGAGCTGTTTTTT.

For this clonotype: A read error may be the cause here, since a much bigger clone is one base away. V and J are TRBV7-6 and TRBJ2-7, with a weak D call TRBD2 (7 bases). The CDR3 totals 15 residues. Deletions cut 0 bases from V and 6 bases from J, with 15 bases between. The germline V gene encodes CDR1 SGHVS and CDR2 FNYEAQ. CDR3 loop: CASSLAPGRGAEQYF. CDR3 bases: TGTGCCAGCAGCTTAGCGCCGGGACGGGGGGCCGAGCAGTACTTC.

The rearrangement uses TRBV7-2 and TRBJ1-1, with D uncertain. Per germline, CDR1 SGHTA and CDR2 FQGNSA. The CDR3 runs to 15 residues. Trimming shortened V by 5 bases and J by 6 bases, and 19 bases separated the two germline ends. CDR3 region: CASSLLIRGMAEAFF. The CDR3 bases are TGTGCCAGCAGCCTATTAATAAGAGGGATGGCTGAAGCTTTCTTT.

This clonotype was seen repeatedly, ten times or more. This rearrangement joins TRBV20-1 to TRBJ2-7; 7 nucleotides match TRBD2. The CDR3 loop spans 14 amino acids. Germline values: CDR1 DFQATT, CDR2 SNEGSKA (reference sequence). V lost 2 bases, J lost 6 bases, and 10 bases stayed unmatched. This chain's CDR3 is CSARLPRGGGEQYF. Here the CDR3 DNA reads TGCAGTGCTAGACTCCCCCGTGGGGGGGGCGAGCAGTACTTC.

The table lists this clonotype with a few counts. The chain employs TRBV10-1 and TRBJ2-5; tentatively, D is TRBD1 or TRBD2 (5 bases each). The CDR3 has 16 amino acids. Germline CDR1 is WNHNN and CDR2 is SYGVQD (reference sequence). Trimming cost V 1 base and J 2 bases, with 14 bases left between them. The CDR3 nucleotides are TGCGCCAGCAGTGAGTTCGGGACGGGAAATCAAGAGACCCAGTACTTC. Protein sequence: CASSEFGTGNQETQYF.